The rows below give T cell receptor beta chains drawn from one sample of a study of blood T cell repertoires in COVID-19. Data came from immunoSEQ multiplex PCR; TCRdb stores just in-frame clones and leaves some out. Among approximately 230,000 clones listed, 88% were seen once. Sequencing used peripheral blood. These receptors were collected from a woman aged 30 to 39 with COVID-19, enrolled during active disease. CDR3s include the opening cysteine and the closing phenylalanine or tryptophan. A D gene is named only where the DNA matches it firmly. The size entry is marked missing in some rows and otherwise reads once, few, many or a size class.

cdr3_length	clone_size	v_call	j_call	d_call	cdr3_nt	cdr3_aa
14	NA	TRBV4-3	TRBJ1-4	NA	TGCGCCAGCAGCCCGCGGATGAGTAATGAAAAACTGTTTTTT	CASSPRMSNEKLFF
13	NA	TRBV7-9	TRBJ2-1	TRBD1	TGTGCCAGCTCCACAGGGGACGGGAATGAGCAGTTCTTC	CASSTGDGNEQFF
16	NA	TRBV2	TRBJ2-3	TRBD2	TGTGCCAGCAGCTGGGGGACTAGCGGGAGGGCAGATACGCAGTATTTT	CASSWGTSGRADTQYF
15	NA	TRBV6-6	TRBJ1-1	NA	TGTGCCAGCACAACTCGGAGGGTATTGAACACTGAAGCTTTCTTT	CASTTRRVLNTEAFF
13	NA	TRBV13	TRBJ2-4	TRBD1	TGTGCCAGCAGCCTCAGGGGGCTGGACATTCAGTACTTC	CASSLRGLDIQYF
13	NA	TRBV12-3/TRBV12-4	TRBJ2-5	TRBD1	TGTGCCAGCAGTTTTGGGACAGTTCCGACCCAGTACTTC	CASSFGTVPTQYF
16	once	TRBV19	TRBJ2-1	TRBD1	TGTGCCAGTAGTCGGCTTCGCGGGACAGGGGATCATGAGCAGTTCTTC	CASSRLRGTGDHEQFF
14	NA	TRBV6-2/TRBV6-3	TRBJ1-1	NA	TGTGCCAGCAGTTACGGGGGCGACGGCACTGAAGCTTTCTTT	CASSYGGDGTEAFF
12	NA	TRBV6-6	TRBJ1-1	NA	TGTGCCAGCAGTCCCAGGGACACTGAAGCTTTCTTT	CASSPRDTEAFF
14	NA	TRBV24-1	TRBJ1-1	NA	TGTGCCACCAGTGATACAGGGTTTCTCGCTGAAGCTTTCTTT	CATSDTGFLAEAFF
14	NA	TRBV6-4	TRBJ2-1	NA	TGTGCCAGCAGTGAAAGGCCAGGGGTCACTGAGCAGTTCTTC	CASSERPGVTEQFF
17	NA	TRBV2	TRBJ2-1	NA	TGTGCCAGCAGTGAAACGATCGCGGGGGCAACCTACAATGAGCAGTTCTTC	CASSETIAGATYNEQFF
16	NA	TRBV28	TRBJ2-7	TRBD1	TGTGCCAGCAGCTTGACTGACCGGGACAGGGGCTACGAGCAGTACTTC	CASSLTDRDRGYEQYF
15	NA	TRBV7-2	TRBJ2-1	NA	TGTGCCAGCAGCTGGCGGGCCCCGCCGGGCAATGAGCAGTTCTTC	CASSWRAPPGNEQFF
15	NA	TRBV6-5	TRBJ2-1	TRBD2	TGTGCCAGCAGCCTAATGACTAGCGCCTACAATGAGCAGTTCTTC	CASSLMTSAYNEQFF
20	NA	TRBV4-3	TRBJ2-1	TRBD2	TGCGCCAGCAGCCAAGAACCGCCGGGACTAGCGGGGGGCTCCTACAATGAGCAGTTCTTC	CASSQEPPGLAGGSYNEQFF
15	NA	TRBV16	TRBJ1-2	NA	TGTGCCAGCAGCCAATCCCCAGCGCTCCTCTATGGCTACACCTTC	CASSQSPALLYGYTF